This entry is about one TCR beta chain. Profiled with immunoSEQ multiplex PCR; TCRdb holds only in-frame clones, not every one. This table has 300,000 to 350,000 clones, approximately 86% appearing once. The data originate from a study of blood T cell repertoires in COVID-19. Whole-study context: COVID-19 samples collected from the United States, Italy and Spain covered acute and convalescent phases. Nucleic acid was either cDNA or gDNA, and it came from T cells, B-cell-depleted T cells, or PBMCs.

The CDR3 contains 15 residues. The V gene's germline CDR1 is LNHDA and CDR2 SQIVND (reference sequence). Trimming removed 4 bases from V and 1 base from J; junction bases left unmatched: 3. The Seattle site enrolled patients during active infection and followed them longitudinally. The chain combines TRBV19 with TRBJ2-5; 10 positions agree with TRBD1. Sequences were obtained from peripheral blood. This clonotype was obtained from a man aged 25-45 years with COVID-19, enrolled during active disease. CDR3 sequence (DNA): TGTGCCAGTAGTACCCGGACAGGGGGCCAAGAGACCCAGTACTTC. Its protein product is CASSTRTGGQETQYF.